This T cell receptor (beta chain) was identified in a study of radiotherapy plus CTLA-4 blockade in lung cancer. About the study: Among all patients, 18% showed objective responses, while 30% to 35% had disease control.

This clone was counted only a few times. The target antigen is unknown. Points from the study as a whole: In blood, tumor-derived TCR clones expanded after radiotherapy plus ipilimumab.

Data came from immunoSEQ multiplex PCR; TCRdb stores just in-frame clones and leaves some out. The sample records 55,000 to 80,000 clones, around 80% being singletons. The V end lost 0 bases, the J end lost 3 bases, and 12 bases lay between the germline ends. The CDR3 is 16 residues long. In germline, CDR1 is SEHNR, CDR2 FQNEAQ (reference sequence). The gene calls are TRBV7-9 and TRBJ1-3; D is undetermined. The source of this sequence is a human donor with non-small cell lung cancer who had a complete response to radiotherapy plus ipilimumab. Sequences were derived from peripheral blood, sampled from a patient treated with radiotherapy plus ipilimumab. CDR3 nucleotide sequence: TGTGCCAGCAGCTTAGCGCGGCAGGTTCTTGGAAACACCATATATTTT. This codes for CASSLARQVLGNTIYF.